This T cell receptor (beta chain) was profiled in a study of T cell responses to AZD1222 COVID-19 vaccine. Study-level information: Pooled samples include second doses given at about 4 or 12 weeks.

Sequenced by immunoSEQ multiplex PCR; TCRdb stores in-frame clones only, minus some. The data contain around 260,000 clones, more than 85% of them singletons. Germline V gives CDR1 SGHRS, CDR2 YFSETQ. V lost 1 base and J lost 3, with 11 bases in between. There are 15 residues in the CDR3. This TCR was sampled from an adult in good health. The rearrangement uses TRBV5-1 and TRBJ2-1; D perhaps matches TRBD2 (6 bases). This specimen was peripheral blood, taken on day 0 of AZD1222 vaccination. The DNA for the CDR3 is TGCGCCAGCAGCTTGACGGAGGGTATCTACAATGAGCAGTTCTTC. Translation: CASSLTEGIYNEQFF.